Below, 25 T cell receptor beta chains from the same sample are listed, as sequenced in a study of cytomegalovirus exposure and HLA in healthy donors. Repertoires were generated with immunoSEQ multiplex PCR, while TCRdb's copy carries only in-frame clones and drops some. This table has approximately 260,000 clones, around 85% appearing once. The sequenced sample was PBMCs. The receptors stem from a woman under 40 in good health and CMV-seropositive.

The genes are TRBV19 and TRBJ2-3; weak D call: TRBD2 (6 bases). V dropped 5 bases and J dropped 7 bases, with 13 bases sitting between them. The CDR3 is made up of 13 amino acids. The V gene's germline CDR1 is LNHDA and CDR2 SQIVND (reference sequence). CDR3 nucleotides: TGTGCCAGTAGTCCCGGACTAAAGTATACGCAGTATTTT. Its translation: CASSPGLKYTQYF. Drawing the rest from reference TRBV19 and TRBJ2-3, the complete variable domain is DGGITQSPKYLFRKEGQNVTLSCEQNLNHDAMYWYRQDPGQGLRLIYYSQIVNDFQKGDIAEGYSVSREKKESFPLTVTSAQKNPTAFYLCASSPGLKYTQYFGPGTRLTVL.

The chain uses TRBV5-4 and TRBJ2-6; possible D gene TRBD1, 6 bases. The CDR3 extends over 15 amino acids. The V end was cut by 3 bases, the J end by 1 base, with 8 bases between. Germline V CDR1 and CDR2: SGHNT, YYREEE (reference sequence). DNA for the CDR3: TGTGCCAGCAGCTCTACAGGGTCTGGGGCCAACGTCCTGACTTTC. Translating it yields CASSSTGSGANVLTF.

V is TRBV19 and J is TRBJ2-1, with 8 nucleotides matching TRBD2. J lost 5 bases, V lost 3 bases, and 9 bases had no gene match. CDR3 length equals 16 residues. Germline-derived CDR1 and CDR2 are LNHDA and SQIVND (reference sequence). The CDR3, as DNA: TGTGCCAGTAGTATCATGGGTAGCGGGATAAACAATGAGCAGTTCTTC. This gives the protein CASSIMGSGINNEQFF.

V is TRBV19 and J is TRBJ1-5; TRBD1 is a possible D gene (6 bases). From germline, CDR1 is LNHDA and CDR2 SQIVND (reference sequence). The CDR3 loop spans 17 amino acids. Between the trimmed V and J ends, which lost 8 bases and 0 bases, there was a span of 20 bases. For the CDR3, the DNA is TGTGCCAGTTCGGACTGGGGGGGCCATTATAGCAATCAGCCCCAGCATTTT. It is translated as CASSDWGGHYSNQPQHF. The variable domain in full, completed from reference TRBV19 and TRBJ1-5, reads DGGITQSPKYLFRKEGQNVTLSCEQNLNHDAMYWYRQDPGQGLRLIYYSQIVNDFQKGDIAEGYSVSREKKESFPLTVTSAQKNPTAFYLCASSDWGGHYSNQPQHFGDGTRLSIL.

The chain carries TRBV13 and TRBJ1-3; weak D call: TRBD1 (5 bases). The germline V gene encodes CDR1 PRHDT and CDR2 FYEKMQ (reference sequence). This CDR3 comprises 15 residues. V was pared by 5 bases and J by 0 bases, with 11 bases between. Written as DNA, the CDR3 is TGTGCCAGCAGCACGGGACTGATCTCTGGAAACACCATATATTTT. It yields the protein CASSTGLISGNTIYF.

The J gene is TRBJ2-2, the V gene TRBV7-2; 14 nucleotides agree with TRBD2. This CDR3 comprises 19 residues. The V and J ends lost 4 bases and 5 bases, in that order; junction bases with no gene match: 12. In germline, CDR1 is SGHTA, CDR2 FQGNSA. The CDR3 DNA is TGTGCCAGCAGCTACCCTAGAAGACTAGCGGGAGGGCTGACCGGGGAGCTGTTTTTT. It yields the protein CASSYPRRLAGGLTGELFF.

This rearrangement joins TRBV27 to TRBJ2-1, with 7 bases aligning to TRBD2. Looked up from germline, CDR1 is MNHEY and CDR2 is SMNVEV (reference sequence). The V gene end was trimmed by 3 bases and the J gene end by 4 bases; junction bases not matched to a gene: 3. CDR3 length: 14 amino acids. The CDR3 spells CASSFGGNYNEQFF. The CDR3, as DNA: TGTGCCAGCAGTTTCGGGGGGAATTACAATGAGCAGTTCTTC.

The chain recombines TRBV29-1 with TRBJ2-5, with 9 bases fitting TRBD2. The CDR3 runs 14 residues. The V and J ends lost 2 bases and 1 base, in that order; junction bases with no gene match: 2. CDR1 and CDR2 from the germline V gene are SQVTM and ANQGSEA. The CDR3 spells CSVERLAAQETQYF. CDR3 DNA sequence: TGCAGCGTTGAAAGACTAGCGGCCCAAGAGACCCAGTACTTC.

This chain links TRBV4-1 with TRBJ1-2; D not resolved. The germline CDR1 and CDR2 sequences are MGHRA and YSYEKL. V was trimmed by 4 bases and J by 1 base, leaving 16 bases between them. The CDR3 runs to 16 residues. The chain's CDR3 is CASSRFWYSHNYGYTF. Written as DNA, the CDR3 is TGCGCCAGCAGCCGTTTCTGGTACAGCCATAACTATGGCTACACCTTC.

This rearrangement joins TRBV15 to TRBJ2-3; perhaps TRBD1 as D (5 bases). The CDR3 runs 17 residues. V lost 1 base and J 1 base, leaving 15 bases between the germline ends. Germline lookup yields CDR1 LNHNV and CDR2 YYDKDF (reference sequence). The CDR3 sequence: CATSRVRGRDRTDTQYF. The CDR3 DNA is TGTGCCACCAGCAGAGTAAGGGGAAGAGACCGCACAGATACGCAGTATTTT.

The chain uses TRBV19 and TRBJ1-1; 8 nucleotides match TRBD1. From germline, CDR1 is LNHDA and CDR2 SQIVND (reference sequence). This CDR3 comprises 18 residues. V shed 5 bases and J 6 bases; nucleotides not matched to a gene: 20. In nucleotides, the CDR3 is TGTGCCAGTAGTGTCACCTCCGGGACAGGCGGGCGAGGCGCTGAAGCTTTCTTT. Translation gives CASSVTSGTGGRGAEAFF. Based on the CDR3 plus reference TRBV19 and TRBJ1-1, the full variable domain is DGGITQSPKYLFRKEGQNVTLSCEQNLNHDAMYWYRQDPGQGLRLIYYSQIVNDFQKGDIAEGYSVSREKKESFPLTVTSAQKNPTAFYLCASSVTSGTGGRGAEAFFGQGTRLTVV.

This clone is a singleton in its sample. The chain has TRBV27 and TRBJ2-2; 8 positions agree with TRBD2. Trimming removed 7 bases from V and 6 bases from J; junction bases left unmatched: 22. The CDR3 has 19 amino acids. Germline CDR1 is MNHEY and CDR2 is SMNVEV (reference sequence). CDR3 sequence: CASTTSLPERESFPGELFF. CDR3 DNA sequence: TGTGCCAGCACTACGTCCCTTCCGGAGCGGGAGAGTTTCCCCGGGGAGCTGTTTTTT.

The chain links TRBV5-1 to TRBJ2-1; 10 nucleotides align to TRBD2. V lost 5 bases, J lost 2 bases, and 1 base stayed unmatched. CDR3 length: 14 residues. Germline V gene sequence: CDR1 SGHRS, CDR2 YFSETQ. CDR3 region: CASRTSGAYNEQFF. CDR3 in DNA: TGCGCCAGCAGAACTAGCGGGGCCTACAATGAGCAGTTCTTC.

The V gene is TRBV30, the J gene TRBJ2-5, with 8 bases matching TRBD1. Germline CDR1 and CDR2: GTSNPN and SVGIG (reference sequence). The J segment lost 1 base and the V segment lost 2 bases, leaving 3 bases of the junction unmatched. The length of the CDR3 is 14 residues. This chain's CDR3 is CAWSRTGPQETQYF. The CDR3 DNA reads TGTGCCTGGAGTAGGACAGGGCCCCAAGAGACCCAGTACTTC.

This clone appeared once. Additional DNA sequences in this sample encode the identical CDR3. V and J are TRBV5-1 and TRBJ2-1, with TRBD2 identical over 9 bases. The CDR3 consists of 15 residues. Trimming at V came to 0 bases and at J to 4 bases, leaving 2 bases not matched to a gene. Germline values: CDR1 SGHRS, CDR2 YFSETQ. The CDR3 loop is CASSLVTSGYNEQFF. The CDR3 DNA is TGCGCCAGCAGCTTGGTGACTAGCGGTTACAATGAGCAGTTCTTC. The full variable domain, in which reference TRBV5-1 and TRBJ2-1 provide the parts outside the CDR3, is KAGVTQTPRYLIKTRGQQVTLSCSPISGHRSVSWYQQTPGQGLQFLFEYFSETQRNKGNFPGRFSGRQFSNSRSEMNVSTLELGDSALYLCASSLVTSGYNEQFFGPGTRLTVL.

V is TRBV5-1 and J is TRBJ2-7, with D maybe TRBD1 (6 bases). Deletions cut 3 bases from V and 0 bases from J, with 19 bases between. Per the germline V gene, CDR1 is SGHRS and CDR2 is YFSETQ. The CDR3 consists of 17 residues. The CDR3 is CASSSIAGALISYEQYF. The CDR3 nucleotides are TGCGCCAGCAGCTCGATCGCAGGGGCCCTAATCTCCTACGAGCAGTACTTC.

V usage is TRBV4-1 and J usage is TRBJ1-5; D possibly corresponds to TRBD1 (6 bases). In germline, CDR1 is MGHRA, CDR2 YSYEKL. The CDR3 covers 15 residues. The V and J ends lost 4 bases and 4 bases respectively, with 14 bases between them. CDR3 in DNA: TGCGCCAGCAGCCGGGGTTTTACAGGGAATCAGCCCCAGCATTTT. Its protein is CASSRGFTGNQPQHF.

The chain is built from TRBV6-1 and TRBJ2-7; D possibly corresponds to TRBD1 (6 bases). With 1 base removed from V and 4 bases from J, the gap between germline ends came to 11 bases. The CDR3 contains 14 residues. Germline V gives CDR1 MNHNS, CDR2 SASEGT. CDR3: CASSEGGGRYEQYF. The CDR3, as DNA: TGTGCCAGCAGTGAAGGAGGGGGAAGGTACGAGCAGTACTTC.

The rearrangement links TRBV7-9 to TRBJ1-1; D possibly corresponds to TRBD1 (5 bases). CDR1 is SEHNR, CDR2 FQNEAQ, per germline (reference sequence). The length of the CDR3 is 14 residues. The V end was cut by 5 bases, the J end by 6 bases, with 16 bases between. CDR3 bases: TGTGCCAGCAGCCACGACAGTAGTACGCCTGAAGCTTTCTTT. As protein: CASSHDSSTPEAFF. The whole variable domain, filled in from reference TRBV7-9 and TRBJ1-1, reads DTGVSQNPRHKITKRGQNVTFRCDPISEHNRLYWYRQTLGQGPEFLTYFQNEAQLEKSRLLSDRFSAERPKGSFSTLEIQRTEQGDSAMYLCASSHDSSTPEAFFGQGTRLTVV.

V usage is TRBV6-6 and J usage is TRBJ1-1; D is uncertain. From germline, CDR1 is MNHNY and CDR2 SVGAGI (reference sequence). The CDR3 extends over 14 amino acids. Between the trimmed V and J ends, which lost 0 bases and 0 bases, there was a span of 5 bases. CDR3 residues: CASSYSSMNTEAFF. CDR3 nucleotide sequence: TGTGCCAGCAGTTACTCGAGTATGAACACTGAAGCTTTCTTT.

V gene TRBV2 combines with J gene TRBJ1-5, with a possible D match to TRBD1 (5 bases). Germline CDR1 reads SNHLY; CDR2 reads FYNNEI. The CDR3 sequence is 14 residues long. V was cut by 6 bases and J by 7 bases, with 16 bases left in between. The CDR3 DNA is TGTGCCAGCAGAGTGACCGGGGGAGGACAGCCCCAGCATTTT. This translates into CASRVTGGGQPQHF.

The chain links TRBV5-4 to TRBJ2-3; 10 nucleotides align to TRBD2. CDR3 length equals 15 residues. The V and J ends lost 3 bases and 1 base, in that order; junction bases with no gene match: 2. Germline V gene sequence: CDR1 SGHNT, CDR2 YYREEE (reference sequence). The CDR3 loop is CASSSGTSGTDTQYF. CDR3 nucleotides: TGTGCCAGCAGCTCAGGGACTAGCGGCACAGATACGCAGTATTTT. The full variable domain, its missing parts supplied by reference TRBV5-4 and TRBJ2-3, is ETGVTQSPTHLIKTRGQQVTLRCSSQSGHNTVSWYQQALGQGPQFIFQYYREEENGRGNFPPRFSGLQFPNYSSELNVNALELDDSALYLCASSSGTSGTDTQYFGPGTRLTVL.

The chain combines TRBV9 with TRBJ2-3, with a weak D call TRBD1 (6 bases). The CDR3 contains 14 residues. The ends were cut back, 4 bases at V and 3 bases at J, with 12 bases in the middle. Germline CDR1 is SGDLS and CDR2 is YYNGEE. CDR3 sequence (DNA): TGTGCCAGCAGCCGGCAGGGGCTGACAGATACGCAGTATTTT. The encoded protein is CASSRQGLTDTQYF. Supplemented by reference TRBV9 and TRBJ2-3, the full variable domain reads DSGVTQTPKHLITATGQRVTLRCSPRSGDLSVYWYQQSLDQGLQFLIQYYNGEERAKGNILERFSAQQFPDLHSELNLSSLELGDSALYFCASSRQGLTDTQYFGPGTRLTVL.

The rearrangement links TRBV19 to TRBJ1-5; tentatively, D is TRBD1 (5 bases). Trimming pared 2 bases from V and 0 bases from J, leaving 11 bases between. The CDR3 totals 16 residues. Per germline, CDR1 LNHDA and CDR2 SQIVND (reference sequence). The CDR3 here is CASSIYGGNSNQPQHF. In nucleotides, the CDR3 is TGTGCCAGTAGTATATACGGGGGAAATAGCAATCAGCCCCAGCATTTT.

The chain links TRBV25-1 to TRBJ1-2, with TRBD1 identical over 9 bases. This CDR3 has 14 residues. V dropped 1 base and J dropped 6; count of bases not matched to a gene: 3. Germline CDR1 reads MGHDK; CDR2 reads SYGVNS. The CDR3 DNA reads as TGTGCCAGCAGTGAATCGACAGGGGGTGATGGCTACACCTTC. The encoded protein is CASSESTGGDGYTF.